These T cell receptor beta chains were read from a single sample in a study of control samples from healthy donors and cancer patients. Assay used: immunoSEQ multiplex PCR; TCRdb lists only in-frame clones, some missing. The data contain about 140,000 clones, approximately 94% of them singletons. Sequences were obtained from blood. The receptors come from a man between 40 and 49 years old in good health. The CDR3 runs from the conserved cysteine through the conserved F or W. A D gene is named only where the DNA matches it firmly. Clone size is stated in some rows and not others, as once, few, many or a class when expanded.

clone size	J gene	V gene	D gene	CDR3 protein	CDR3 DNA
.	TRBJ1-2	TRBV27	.	CASSPQRPLRDGYTF	TGTGCCAGCAGTCCCCAACGGCCTCTCAGAGATGGCTACACCTTC
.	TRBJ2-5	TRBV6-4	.	CASSFPGPRDSIETQYF	TGTGCCAGCAGCTTCCCGGGACCCAGAGATAGTATAGAGACCCAGTACTTC
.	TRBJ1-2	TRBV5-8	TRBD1	CASSLYRTGEYHGYTF	TGTGCCAGCAGCTTGTACAGGACAGGGGAATATCATGGCTACACCTTC
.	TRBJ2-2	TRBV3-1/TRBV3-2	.	CASRDIPDGTGELFF	TGTGCCAGCAGGGACATCCCGGACGGGACCGGGGAGCTGTTTTTT
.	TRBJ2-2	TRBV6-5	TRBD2	CAIRLAGATGELFF	TGTGCCATCCGACTAGCGGGGGCCACCGGGGAGCTGTTTTTT
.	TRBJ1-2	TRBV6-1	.	CASSATPWTVSDGYTF	TGTGCCAGCAGTGCTACCCCTTGGACAGTTTCGGATGGCTACACCTTC
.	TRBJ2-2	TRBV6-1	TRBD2	CASSVGGAGELFF	TGTGCCAGCAGTGTGGGAGGGGCCGGGGAGCTGTTTTTT
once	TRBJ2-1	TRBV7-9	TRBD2	CASGLLLGLAEGGNNEQFF	TGTGCCAGCGGACTTTTATTGGGACTAGCGGAGGGAGGGAACAATGAGCAGTTCTTC
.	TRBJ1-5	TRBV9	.	CASATGNQPQHF	TGTGCCAGCGCAACGGGCAATCAGCCCCAGCATTTT
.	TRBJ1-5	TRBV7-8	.	CASSPLGNVGSNQPQHF	TGTGCCAGCAGCCCCCTCGGGAACGTGGGAAGCAATCAGCCCCAGCATTTT
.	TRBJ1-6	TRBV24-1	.	CATSDSAGPYSPLHF	TGTGCCACCAGTGATTCGGCAGGCCCTTATTCACCCCTCCACTTT
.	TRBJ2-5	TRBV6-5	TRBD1	CASTGTGGSQETQYF	TGTGCCAGCACCGGGACAGGGGGTAGCCAAGAGACCCAGTACTTC
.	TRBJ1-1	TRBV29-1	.	CSVDMGRMNTEAFF	TGCAGCGTTGATATGGGCAGGATGAACACTGAAGCTTTCTTT
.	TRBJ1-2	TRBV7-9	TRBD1	CASSLTDREGGYTF	TGTGCCAGCAGCTTGACGGACAGGGAGGGGGGCTACACCTTC
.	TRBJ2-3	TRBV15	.	CATSRVGGPLLGTDTQYF	TGTGCCACCAGCAGAGTGGGGGGGCCACTACTAGGCACAGATACGCAGTATTTT
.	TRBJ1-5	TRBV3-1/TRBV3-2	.	CASSQGAGSSNQPQHF	TGTGCCAGCAGCCAAGGGGCAGGGTCTAGCAATCAGCCCCAGCATTTT
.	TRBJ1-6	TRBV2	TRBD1	CASSDGQGRAPLHF	TGTGCCAGCAGTGATGGACAGGGGCGCGCACCCCTCCACTTT
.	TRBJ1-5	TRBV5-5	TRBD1	CASSRRQGATQPQHF	TGTGCCAGCAGCCGGAGGCAGGGGGCTACTCAGCCCCAGCATTTT
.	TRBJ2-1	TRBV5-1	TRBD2	CASSSGLSSGEYNEQFF	TGCGCCAGCAGCTCGGGGCTGTCTAGCGGGGAATACAATGAGCAGTTCTTC
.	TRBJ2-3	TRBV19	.	CASSILDTQYF	TGTGCCAGTAGTATTCTGGATACGCAGTATTTT
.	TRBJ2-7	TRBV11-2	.	CASSLASISYEQYF	TGTGCCAGCAGCTTGGCTTCTATCTCCTACGAGCAGTACTTC
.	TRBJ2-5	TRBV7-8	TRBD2	CASSLWYSGMYQETQYF	TGTGCCAGCAGCTTATGGTATAGCGGGATGTACCAAGAGACCCAGTACTTC
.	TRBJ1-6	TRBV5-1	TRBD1	CASSSGQGSYNSPLHF	TGCGCCAGCAGCTCGGGACAGGGTTCCTATAATTCACCCCTCCACTTT
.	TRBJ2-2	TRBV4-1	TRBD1	CASRKQGVYHLLSNTGELFF	TGCGCCAGCAGAAAGCAGGGGGTCTACCATCTTTTATCGAACACCGGGGAGCTGTTTTTT
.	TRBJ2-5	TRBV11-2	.	CASSSWGSGQETQYF	TGTGCCAGCAGCTCCTGGGGTAGCGGCCAAGAGACCCAGTACTTC
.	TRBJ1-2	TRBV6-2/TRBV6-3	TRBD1	CASRYLPLGQDYGYTF	TGTGCCAGCCGTTACCTTCCCCTTGGACAGGACTATGGCTACACCTTC
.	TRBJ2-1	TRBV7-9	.	CASSLDGGSTYNEQFF	TGTGCCAGCAGCTTAGATGGGGGGTCCACCTACAATGAGCAGTTCTTC
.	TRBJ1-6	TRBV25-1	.	CARNPQEVGGSYNSPLHF	TGTGCCAGGAACCCCCAGGAGGTCGGTGGCTCCTATAATTCACCCCTCCACTTT
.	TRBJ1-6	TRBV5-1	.	CASSLGGNSPLHF	TGCGCCAGCAGCTTGGGGGGTAATTCACCCCTCCACTTT
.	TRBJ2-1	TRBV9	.	CASSVEDYNEQFF	TGTGCCAGCAGCGTTGAGGACTACAATGAGCAGTTCTTC